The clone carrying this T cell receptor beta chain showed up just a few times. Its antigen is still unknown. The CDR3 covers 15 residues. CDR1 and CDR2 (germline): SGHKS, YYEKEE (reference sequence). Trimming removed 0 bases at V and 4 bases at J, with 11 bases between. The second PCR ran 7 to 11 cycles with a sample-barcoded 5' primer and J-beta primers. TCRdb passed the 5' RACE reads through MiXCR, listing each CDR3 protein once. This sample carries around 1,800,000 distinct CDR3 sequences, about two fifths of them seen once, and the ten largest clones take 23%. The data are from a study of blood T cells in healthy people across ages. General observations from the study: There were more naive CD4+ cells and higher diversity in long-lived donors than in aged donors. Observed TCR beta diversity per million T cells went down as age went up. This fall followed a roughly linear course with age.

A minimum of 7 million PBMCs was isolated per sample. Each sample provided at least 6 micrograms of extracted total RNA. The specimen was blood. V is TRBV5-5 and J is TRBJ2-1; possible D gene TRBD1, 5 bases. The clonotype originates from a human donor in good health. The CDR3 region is CASSLGSGLYNEQFF. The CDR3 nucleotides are TGTGCCAGCAGCTTGGGGTCAGGGCTTTACAATGAGCAGTTCTTC.